These T cell receptor beta chains were read from a single sample in a study of molecular identifiers for immune sequencing clone quantification. Each CDR3 protein gets one entry after TCRdb re-called the PCR reads with MiXCR. Among 550,000 to 750,000 distinct CDR3 sequences listed, nearly 20% were seen once. The sample consisted of naive CD8+ T cells from blood, with Jurkat cell RNA spiked in. All receptors derive from a human donor in good health. Some libraries in this study had Jurkat cell RNA spiked in. Both conserved end residues are part of each CDR3. A D gene is named only where the DNA matches it firmly. The size of a clone is reported for some rows only, either as once, few or many, or as a class for expanded clones.

V gene,J gene,D gene,clone size,CDR3 protein,CDR3 DNA
TRBV9,TRBJ2-3,TRBD2,many,CASSVLAGGPGTDTQYF,TGTGCCAGCAGCGTACTAGCGGGGGGGCCGGGCACAGATACGCAGTATTTT
TRBV21-1,TRBJ2-3,.,few,CASSKGSGEALDTQYF,TGTGCCAGCAGCAAAGGTAGCGGGGAAGCGTTAGATACGCAGTATTTT
TRBV11-2,TRBJ2-7,TRBD1,many,CASSLGTGVTYEQYF,TGTGCCAGCAGCTTAGGTACAGGGGTTACCTACGAGCAGTACTTC
TRBV2,TRBJ2-4,TRBD1,.,CASSDLNLPGQGIAKNIQYF,TGTGCCAGCAGTGATCTTAATTTGCCGGGACAGGGAATAGCCAAAAACATTCAGTACTTC
TRBV12-3/TRBV12-4,TRBJ2-7,.,.,CASSRSGTHYEQYF,TGTGCCAGCAGTCGGTCCGGGACCCACTACGAGCAGTACTTC
TRBV4-3,TRBJ2-7,.,many,CASSELGSPAYEQYF,TGCGCCAGCAGCGAGCTAGGGTCGCCGGCCTACGAGCAGTACTTC
TRBV12-3/TRBV12-4,TRBJ1-2,.,many,CASSRDNYGYTF,TGTGCCAGCAGCCGGGACAACTATGGCTACACCTTC
TRBV6-5,TRBJ2-3,.,many,CASSYSTDPDTQYF,TGTGCCAGCAGTTACTCGACTGATCCAGATACGCAGTATTTT
TRBV7-2,TRBJ1-4,.,many,CASQTRGDLEKLFF,TGTGCCAGCCAGACACGCGGGGATCTTGAAAAACTGTTTTTT
TRBV3-2,TRBJ1-5,.,many,CASSAGVEQPQHF,TGTGCCAGCAGCGCTGGAGTTGAACAGCCCCAGCATTTT
TRBV20-1,TRBJ2-1,TRBD2,many,CSATGTSGVNEQFF,TGCAGTGCAACCGGGACTAGCGGGGTTAATGAGCAGTTCTTC
TRBV15,TRBJ2-1,.,.,CATSRGRGRNNEQFF,TGTGCCACCAGCAGAGGGAGGGGACGGAATAATGAGCAGTTCTTC
TRBV20-1,TRBJ2-5,TRBD1,.,CSATKTGVEGETQYF,TGCAGTGCTACGAAGACAGGGGTAGAGGGAGAGACCCAGTACTTC
TRBV7-9,TRBJ1-5,.,.,CASSTSAGPTGYYQPQHF,TGTGCCAGCAGCACTAGTGCAGGGCCTACGGGTTATTATCAGCCCCAGCATTTT
TRBV6-2/TRBV6-3,TRBJ2-7,.,.,CASSPTTGLAYEQYF,TGTGCCAGCAGTCCCACGACAGGTTTGGCCTACGAGCAGTACTTC
TRBV4-1,TRBJ2-1,.,.,CASSQDRAGSYNEQFF,TGCGCCAGCAGCCAAGACAGGGCGGGCTCCTACAATGAGCAGTTCTTC
TRBV9,TRBJ2-2,.,.,CASRRATGELFF,TGTGCCAGCAGACGAGCCACCGGGGAGCTGTTTTTT
TRBV5-6,TRBJ1-1,.,many,CASSWGVPGEAFF,TGTGCCAGCAGCTGGGGAGTACCGGGGGAAGCTTTCTTT
TRBV12-3/TRBV12-4,TRBJ2-7,.,few,CASSFREEQYF,TGTGCCAGCAGTTTCCGGGAAGAGCAGTACTTC
TRBV20-1,TRBJ1-1,TRBD1,many,CSARQGTEAFF,TGCAGTGCGAGACAGGGGACTGAAGCTTTCTTT
TRBV20-1,TRBJ2-7,.,many,CSAGASENSYEQYF,TGCAGTGCTGGGGCTAGCGAAAACTCCTACGAGCAGTACTTC
TRBV5-1,TRBJ1-6,.,many,CASSLVGQVYSPLHF,TGCGCCAGCAGCTTGGTAGGGCAGGTTTATTCACCCCTCCACTTT
TRBV4-1,TRBJ1-1,.,many,CASTPAGGWDTEAFF,TGCGCCAGCACCCCGGCAGGCGGCTGGGACACTGAAGCTTTCTTT
TRBV19,TRBJ1-2,.,few,CASSISDFQGANYGYTF,TGTGCCAGTAGTATCAGTGACTTTCAGGGCGCAAACTATGGCTACACCTTC
TRBV20-1,TRBJ1-1,.,few,CSASGMSVMNTEAFF,TGCAGTGCCTCTGGGATGTCCGTCATGAACACTGAAGCTTTCTTT
TRBV12-3/TRBV12-4,TRBJ2-7,TRBD2,many,CASSFPPSGAGLSYEQYF,TGTGCCAGCAGTTTCCCCCCTTCCGGAGCGGGACTATCCTACGAGCAGTACTTC
TRBV4-2,TRBJ2-7,.,many,CASSQDGGVGEQYF,TGTGCCAGCAGCCAAGACGGGGGAGTAGGAGAGCAGTACTTC
TRBV7-9,TRBJ2-3,.,few,CASSLTVGGASHTQYF,TGTGCCAGCAGCTTAACGGTTGGGGGGGCATCTCATACGCAGTATTTT
TRBV19,TRBJ1-5,.,.,CASSIGQASNQPQHF,TGTGCCAGTAGTATAGGACAGGCGAGCAATCAGCCCCAGCATTTT
TRBV28,TRBJ1-5,.,many,CASKHRPNSNQPQHF,TGTGCCAGCAAGCACAGGCCTAATAGCAATCAGCCCCAGCATTTT
TRBV4-3,TRBJ2-3,.,many,CASSQAPNGDTQYF,TGCGCCAGCAGCCAGGCGCCTAATGGGGATACGCAGTATTTT
TRBV13,TRBJ2-1,TRBD2,.,CASSSRPGTGTSGRESNEQFF,TGTGCCAGCAGCTCACGACCTGGGACCGGGACTAGCGGGAGGGAAAGCAATGAGCAGTTCTTC
TRBV9,TRBJ1-6,.,many,CASREGTSNSPLHF,TGTGCCAGCAGGGAGGGGACTTCGAATTCACCCCTCCACTTT
TRBV7-9,TRBJ1-6,.,.,CASSLNPIGSRDNSPLHF,TGTGCCAGCAGCTTAAATCCGATTGGGTCCAGGGATAATTCACCCCTCCACTTT
TRBV6-5,TRBJ2-3,.,many,CASSYSGFTDTQYF,TGTGCCAGCAGTTACTCGGGTTTCACAGATACGCAGTATTTT
TRBV4-1,TRBJ1-1,.,many,CASNQDIQGLNTEAFF,TGCGCCAGCAACCAAGATATTCAGGGACTGAACACTGAAGCTTTCTTT
TRBV9,TRBJ2-3,TRBD2,many,CASSELAGVDTQYF,TGTGCCAGCAGCGAGCTAGCGGGAGTAGATACGCAGTATTTT
TRBV20-1,TRBJ2-7,.,.,CSVKLPIDRRSPYEQYF,TGCAGTGTTAAGCTACCGATAGATAGAAGGAGCCCCTACGAGCAGTACTTC
TRBV19,TRBJ2-3,.,many,CASSNRDTHTDTQYF,TGTGCCAGTAGTAACCGGGACACCCACACAGATACGCAGTATTTT
TRBV10-3,TRBJ2-1,.,few,CAISEGGGGYYNEQFF,TGTGCCATCAGTGAGGGGGGAGGGGGCTACTACAATGAGCAGTTCTTC
TRBV5-4,TRBJ2-3,TRBD1,many,CASSLGDRGSDTQYF,TGTGCCAGCAGCTTGGGAGACAGGGGTTCAGATACGCAGTATTTT
TRBV30,TRBJ2-7,TRBD2,many,CAWSRGLAGSYEQYF,TGTGCCTGGAGTAGGGGACTAGCGGGATCCTACGAGCAGTACTTC
TRBV5-1,TRBJ2-3,.,many,CASSLAGQSTDTQYF,TGCGCCAGCAGCTTGGCGGGTCAGAGCACAGATACGCAGTATTTT
TRBV28,TRBJ2-7,TRBD1,many,CASSQTGSYSGEQYF,TGTGCCAGCAGCCAGACAGGGTCCTACTCTGGGGAGCAGTACTTC
TRBV4-1,TRBJ2-6,TRBD2,.,CASSQESGLVLSGANVLTF,TGCGCCAGCAGCCAAGAATCGGGACTAGTTCTCTCTGGGGCCAACGTCCTGACTTTC
TRBV7-2,TRBJ2-5,TRBD2,.,CASSPRLAGGQETQYF,TGTGCCAGCAGCCCAAGACTAGCGGGGGGGCAAGAGACCCAGTACTTC
TRBV4-1,TRBJ1-2,.,many,CASSPDRDYGYTF,TGCGCCAGCAGCCCGGACAGAGACTATGGCTACACCTTC
TRBV20-1,TRBJ2-7,.,few,CSASSGEYEQYF,TGCAGTGCCAGCAGTGGGGAGTACGAGCAGTACTTC
TRBV13,TRBJ2-5,.,.,CASSLGAGYQETQYF,TGTGCCAGCAGCTTAGGAGCGGGTTACCAAGAGACCCAGTACTTC
TRBV7-9,TRBJ2-7,TRBD1,many,CASSSTGQRGSNEQYF,TGTGCCAGCAGCTCGACGGGACAGAGAGGATCGAACGAGCAGTACTTC
TRBV19,TRBJ1-6,.,.,CASSIGQDRYSPLHF,TGTGCCAGTAGTATCGGCCAGGACCGCTATTCACCCCTCCACTTT
TRBV5-4,TRBJ2-7,TRBD1,many,CASSSLVGGYREEQYF,TGTGCCAGCAGCTCACTCGTAGGGGGCTATCGAGAGGAGCAGTACTTC
TRBV3-1,TRBJ1-1,.,.,CASSHSWDPEAFF,TGTGCCAGCAGCCACTCTTGGGACCCTGAAGCTTTCTTT
TRBV19,TRBJ2-7,.,few,CASSTGDFPAYEQYF,TGTGCCAGTAGTACCGGAGATTTTCCGGCCTACGAGCAGTACTTC
TRBV19,TRBJ2-1,TRBD2,many,CASKAGYNEQFF,TGTGCCAGTAAAGCGGGGTACAATGAGCAGTTCTTC
TRBV2,TRBJ1-3,.,.,CATSPRDRTQAPSGNTIYF,TGTGCCACCTCCCCCCGGGACCGCACACAAGCACCCTCTGGAAACACCATATATTTT